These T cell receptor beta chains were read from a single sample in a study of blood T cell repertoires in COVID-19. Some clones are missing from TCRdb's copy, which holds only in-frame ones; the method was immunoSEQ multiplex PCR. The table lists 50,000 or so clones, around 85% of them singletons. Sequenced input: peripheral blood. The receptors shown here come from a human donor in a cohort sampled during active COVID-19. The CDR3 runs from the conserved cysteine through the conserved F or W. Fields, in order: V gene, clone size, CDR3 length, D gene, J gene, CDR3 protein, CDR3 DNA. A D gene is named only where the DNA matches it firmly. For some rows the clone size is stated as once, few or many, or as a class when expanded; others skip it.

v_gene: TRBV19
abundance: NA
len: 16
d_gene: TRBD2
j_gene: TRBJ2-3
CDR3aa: CASSATLAGGRHTQYF
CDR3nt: TGTGCCAGTAGTGCAACACTAGCGGGAGGGCGGCATACGCAGTATTTT

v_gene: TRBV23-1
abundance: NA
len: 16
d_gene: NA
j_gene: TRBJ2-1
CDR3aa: CASSQFRTSYYNEQFF
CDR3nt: TGCGCCAGCAGTCAATTCCGGACAAGCTACTACAATGAGCAGTTCTTC

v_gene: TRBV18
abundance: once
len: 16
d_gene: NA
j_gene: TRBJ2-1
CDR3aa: CASSPSRAGLYNEQFF
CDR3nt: TGTGCCAGCTCACCGTCTCGGGCGGGGCTTTACAATGAGCAGTTCTTC

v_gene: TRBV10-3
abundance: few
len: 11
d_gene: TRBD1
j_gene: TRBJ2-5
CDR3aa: CATGQKETQYF
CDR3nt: TGTGCCACGGGACAGAAAGAGACCCAGTACTTC

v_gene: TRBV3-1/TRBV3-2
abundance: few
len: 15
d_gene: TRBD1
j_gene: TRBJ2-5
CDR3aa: CASSPPPGQQETQYF
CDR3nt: TGTGCCAGCAGCCCCCCACCGGGACAGCAAGAGACCCAGTACTTC

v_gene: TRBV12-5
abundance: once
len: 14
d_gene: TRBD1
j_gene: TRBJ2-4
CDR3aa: CASGPGGAKNIQYF
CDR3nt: TGTGCTAGTGGTCCAGGGGGAGCCAAAAACATTCAGTACTTC

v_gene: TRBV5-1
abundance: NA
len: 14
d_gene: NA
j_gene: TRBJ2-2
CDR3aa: CASSIQGNTGELFF
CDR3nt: TGCGCCAGCAGCATCCAGGGGAACACCGGGGAGCTGTTTTTT

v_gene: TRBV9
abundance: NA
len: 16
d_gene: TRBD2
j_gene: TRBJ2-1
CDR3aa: CASSPRDVGRANEQFF
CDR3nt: TGTGCCAGCAGCCCACGTGACGTTGGGAGGGCCAATGAGCAGTTCTTC

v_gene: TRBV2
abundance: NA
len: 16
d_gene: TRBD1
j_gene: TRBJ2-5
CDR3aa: CASSELRTGPRETQYF
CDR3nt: TGTGCCAGCAGTGAATTGCGGACAGGGCCTCGAGAGACCCAGTACTTC

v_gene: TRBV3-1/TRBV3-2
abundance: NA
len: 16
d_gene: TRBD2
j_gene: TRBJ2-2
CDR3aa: CASSPGLAGDTGELFF
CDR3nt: TGTGCCAGCAGCCCAGGACTAGCGGGAGACACCGGGGAGCTGTTTTTT

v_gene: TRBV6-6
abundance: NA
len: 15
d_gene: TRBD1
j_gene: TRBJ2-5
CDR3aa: CASREQGAKQETQYF
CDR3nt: TGTGCCAGCAGGGAACAGGGGGCTAAGCAAGAGACCCAGTACTTC

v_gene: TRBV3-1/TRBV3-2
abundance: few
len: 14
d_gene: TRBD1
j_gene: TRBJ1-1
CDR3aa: CASSQVWDSAEAFF
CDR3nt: TGTGCCAGCAGCCAAGTCTGGGACAGCGCTGAAGCTTTCTTT

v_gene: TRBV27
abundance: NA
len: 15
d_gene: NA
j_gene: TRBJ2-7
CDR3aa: CASNSRGLPSSEQYF
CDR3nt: TGTGCCAGCAATTCGCGGGGACTTCCATCAAGCGAGCAGTACTTC

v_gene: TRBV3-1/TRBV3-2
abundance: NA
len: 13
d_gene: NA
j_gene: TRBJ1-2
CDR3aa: CASSQQANYGYTF
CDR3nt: TGTGCCAGCAGCCAACAGGCTAACTATGGCTACACCTTC

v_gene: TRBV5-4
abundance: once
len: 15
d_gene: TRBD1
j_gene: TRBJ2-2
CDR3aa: CASSRWTGGGGELFF
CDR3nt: TGTGCCAGCAGTCGATGGACAGGGGGCGGCGGGGAGCTGTTTTTT

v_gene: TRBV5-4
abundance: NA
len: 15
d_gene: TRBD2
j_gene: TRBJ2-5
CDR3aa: CASSFSGGLPVAQYF
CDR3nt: TGTGCCAGCAGCTTCTCGGGAGGGCTCCCAGTGGCCCAGTACTTC

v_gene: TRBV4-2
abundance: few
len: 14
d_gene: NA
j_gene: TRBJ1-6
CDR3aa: CASSPGQINSPLHF
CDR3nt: TGTGCCAGCAGCCCAGGACAAATCAATTCACCCCTCCACTTT

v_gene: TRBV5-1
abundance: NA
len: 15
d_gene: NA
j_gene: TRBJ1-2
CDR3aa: CASRRFGTPSRGYTF
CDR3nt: TGCGCCAGCAGAAGGTTCGGGACACCCTCACGTGGCTACACCTTC

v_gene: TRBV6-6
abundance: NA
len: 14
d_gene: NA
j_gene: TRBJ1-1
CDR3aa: CASSSAGFSTEAFF
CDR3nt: TGTGCCAGCAGTTCCGCAGGCTTTAGCACTGAAGCTTTCTTT

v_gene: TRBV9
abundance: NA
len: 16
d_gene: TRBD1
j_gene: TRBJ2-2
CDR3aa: CASSVSGTGVTGELFF
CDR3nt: TGTGCCAGCAGCGTATCCGGGACAGGGGTCACCGGGGAGCTGTTTTTT

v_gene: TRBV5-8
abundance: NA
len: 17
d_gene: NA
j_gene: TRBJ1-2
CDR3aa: CASRLTRQVIHSGGYTF
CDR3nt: TGTGCCAGCAGACTGACGCGACAGGTGATTCATTCTGGCGGCTACACCTTC

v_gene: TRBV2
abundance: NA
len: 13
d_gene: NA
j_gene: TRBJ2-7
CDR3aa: CASSNRETYEQYF
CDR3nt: TGTGCCAGCAGTAACAGGGAAACCTACGAGCAGTACTTC

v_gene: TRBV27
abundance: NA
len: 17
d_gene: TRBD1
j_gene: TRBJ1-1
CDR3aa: CASSLAARQGAVGKAFF
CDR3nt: TGTGCCAGCAGTTTAGCCGCCCGACAGGGGGCGGTGGGAAAAGCTTTCTTT

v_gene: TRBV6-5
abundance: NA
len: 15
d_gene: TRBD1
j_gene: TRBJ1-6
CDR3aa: CASRPTGGRSSPLHF
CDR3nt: TGTGCCAGCAGGCCGACAGGGGGCCGCTCTTCACCCCTCCACTTT

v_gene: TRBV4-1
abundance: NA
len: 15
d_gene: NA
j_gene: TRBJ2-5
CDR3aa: CASSQQGLIQETQYF
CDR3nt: TGCGCCAGCAGCCAACAGGGGCTGATCCAAGAGACCCAGTACTTC

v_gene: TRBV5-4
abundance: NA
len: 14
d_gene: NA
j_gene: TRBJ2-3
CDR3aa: CASSLQGYTDTQYF
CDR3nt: TGTGCCAGCAGCTTACAGGGCTACACAGATACGCAGTATTTT

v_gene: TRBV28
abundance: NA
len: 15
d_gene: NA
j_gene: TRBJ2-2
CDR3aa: CASRILQDSTGELFF
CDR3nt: TGTGCCAGCAGAATCCTCCAAGACAGTACCGGGGAGCTGTTTTTT

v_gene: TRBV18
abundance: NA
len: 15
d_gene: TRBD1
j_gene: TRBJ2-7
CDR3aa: CASSKPGQGSYEQYF
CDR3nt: TGTGCCAGCTCAAAACCGGGACAGGGGTCCTACGAGCAGTACTTC

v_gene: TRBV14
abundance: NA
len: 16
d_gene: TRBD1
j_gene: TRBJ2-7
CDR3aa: CASSQRWGQGSNEQYF
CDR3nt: TGTGCCAGCAGCCAAAGGTGGGGACAGGGGTCGAACGAGCAGTACTTC